The 30 T cell receptor beta chains below were found in one sample sequenced in a study of regulatory T cells in long-lasting Graves disease. Time point defined: newly diagnosed GD, antithyroid drugs for less than 3 months. PBMC-derived RNA was used for the TCR library. Sequencing libraries for TCR beta were prepared with iRepertoire HTBI primers and Arm-PCR of CDR3 regions. TCRdb recomputed calls from the multiplex PCR reads with MiXCR, one row per CDR3 protein. The sample includes a few hundred thousand distinct CDR3 sequences, roughly 12% seen only once; the top ten take under 20%. These data were likewise used in another study, on T cells in Graves' hyperthyroidism and ophthalmopathy.

The specimen was peripheral blood mononuclear cells (PBMCs), collected at new diagnosis, from a patient treated with antithyroid drugs. The receptor set was obtained from a woman aged 18-29 years with Graves disease.

This clonotype was seen only a few times. This chain joins TRBV20-1 and TRBJ2-2, with D possibly being TRBD2 (5 bases). The CDR3 is 16 residues long. The germline V gene encodes CDR1 DFQATT and CDR2 SNEGSKA (reference sequence). Trimming left V 1 base short and J 5 bases short, with 17 bases between. CDR3 in DNA: TGCAGTGCTAGAGTTCAAGAAGGGAGAGAGACCGGGGAGCTGTTTTTT. Encoded protein: CSARVQEGRETGELFF.

This clonotype was counted at least ten times. The rearrangement joins TRBV12-5 to TRBJ2-1; D may be TRBD2 (5 bases). The CDR3 contains 12 residues. V was trimmed by 4 bases and J by 5 bases, leaving 6 bases between them. Germline V lookup: CDR1 LGHNT, CDR2 FRNRAP. CDR3 sequence (DNA): TGTGCTAGTGGTTCCGGGAACAATGAGCAGTTCTTC. Encoded protein: CASGSGNNEQFF. The full variable domain, in which reference TRBV12-5 and TRBJ2-1 provide the parts outside the CDR3, is DARVTQTPRHKVTEMGQEVTMRCQPILGHNTVFWYRQTMMQGLELLAYFRNRAPLDDSGMPKDRFSAEMPDATLATLKIQPSEPRDSAVYFCASGSGNNEQFFGPGTRLTVL.

This clonotype was detected ten times or more. The V and J genes are TRBV2 and TRBJ1-4; the D gene is possibly TRBD1 (5 bases). Looked up from germline, CDR1 is SNHLY and CDR2 is FYNNEI. Trimming took off 4 bases at V and 2 bases at J, with 11 bases between the two ends. The CDR3 is made up of 15 amino acids. CDR3 nucleotides: TGTGCCAGCAGTGGCAGGGTGCAGACTAATGAAAAACTGTTTTTT. Protein sequence: CASSGRVQTNEKLFF.

This clonotype was observed a few times. The rearrangement joins TRBV4-1 to TRBJ2-4, with 7 positions matching TRBD2. Unmatched junction bases numbered 13, after V lost 4 bases and J lost 1 base. This CDR3 is built from 18 residues. Germline V lookup: CDR1 MGHRA, CDR2 YSYEKL. CDR3 region: CASSPGTQRGVAKNIQYF. The DNA of the CDR3 is TGCGCCAGCAGCCCAGGGACTCAGCGGGGAGTGGCCAAAAACATTCAGTACTTC.

This clonotype was found a few times. The chain uses TRBV7-9 and TRBJ1-4; D is uncertain. This CDR3 is built from 12 residues. V lost 4 bases and J 8 bases, leaving 8 bases between the germline ends. Per the germline V gene, CDR1 is SEHNR and CDR2 is FQNEAQ (reference sequence). DNA of the CDR3: TGTGCCAGCAGCTCGACGGGCGAAAAACTGTTTTTT. Translation: CASSSTGEKLFF.

As to this clonotype: This sequence is one base from a far larger clone and is likely a read error. The rearrangement uses TRBV20-1 and TRBJ2-7; 7 nucleotides agree with TRBD2. Trimming cost V 2 bases and J 7 bases; bases outside gene matches: 11. In germline, CDR1 is DFQATT, CDR2 SNEGSKA (reference sequence). This CDR3 comprises 14 residues. The CDR3 nucleotides are TGCAGTGCTAGATTGGTAGCGGGTCGTAATGAGCAGTACTTC. Translating gives CSARLVAGRNEQYF.

This clonotype has more than one count but fewer than ten. The chain employs TRBV4-3 and TRBJ1-5; D is undetermined. Germline CDR1 LGHNA, CDR2 YSLEER. Trimming shortened V by 0 bases and J by 0 bases, and 6 bases separated the two germline ends. The CDR3 is made up of 15 amino acids. DNA for the CDR3: TGCGCCAGCAGCCAAGAGGGGTATAGCAATCAGCCCCAGCATTTT. The encoded protein is CASSQEGYSNQPQHF.

This clonotype was picked up many times. The chain carries TRBV11-2 and TRBJ2-3, with D possibly being TRBD2 (6 bases). CDR1 is SGHAT and CDR2 is FQNNGV in the germline V gene. V shed 4 bases and J shed 9 bases, with 11 bases lying between them. This CDR3 region has 12 residues. CDR3 residues: CASSWGLHTQYF. The DNA for the CDR3 is TGTGCCAGCAGCTGGGGACTGCACACGCAGTATTTT.

This clonotype was picked up many times. The chain links TRBV14 to TRBJ1-2; D may be TRBD1 (6 bases). Trimming took 5 bases from V and 5 from J, leaving 9 bases between them. Germline V gives CDR1 SGHDN, CDR2 FVKESK. CDR3 length: 12 residues. The CDR3 bases are TGTGCCAGCAGCTCAGGACAGTATGGCTACACCTTC. Its translation is CASSSGQYGYTF. The full variable domain, with the rest looked up from reference TRBV14 and TRBJ1-2, is EAGVTQFPSHSVIEKGQTVTLRCDPISGHDNLYWYRRVMGKEIKFLLHFVKESKQDESGMPNNRFLAERTGGTYSTLKVQPAELEDSGVYFCASSSGQYGYTFGSGTRLTVV.

This clonotype was seen repeatedly, ten times or more. The chain is built from TRBV29-1 and TRBJ1-2; 8 nucleotides line up with TRBD1. Germline V gives CDR1 SQVTM, CDR2 ANQGSEA. V was clipped by 6 bases and J by 6 bases; unmatched bases: 6. This CDR3 is built from 12 residues. CDR3 region: CSVWDRSDGYTF. The DNA for the CDR3 is TGCAGCGTCTGGGACAGGTCGGATGGCTACACCTTC.

The sample holds many counts of this clonotype. This chain links TRBV10-2 with TRBJ2-7; TRBD1 matches at 10 bases. The CDR3 consists of 19 residues. Per germline, CDR1 WSHSY and CDR2 SAAADI. V was pared by 4 bases and J by 0 bases, with 15 bases of the junction left unmatched. CDR3 sequence: CASSGSGQGSPSTSYEQYF. The CDR3 nucleotides are TGCGCCAGCAGTGGCTCGGGACAGGGGTCGCCGTCGACCTCCTACGAGCAGTACTTC.

The chain carries TRBV19 and TRBJ1-2, with 11 nucleotides matching TRBD1. Germline CDR1 LNHDA, CDR2 SQIVND (reference sequence). Losses at the gene ends were 3 bases for V and 8 bases for J; bases not matched to a gene: 8. The CDR3 spans 15 residues. CDR3 in amino acids: CASSIGGTGGGGYTF. CDR3 nucleotides: TGTGCCAGTAGTATTGGAGGGACAGGGGGAGGAGGCTACACCTTC.

This clonotype has ten or more counts. V usage is TRBV7-9 and J usage is TRBJ2-2; D remains ambiguous. This CDR3 contains 15 residues. V lost 2 bases and J lost 5, with 12 bases in between. Germline CDR1 is SEHNR and CDR2 is FQNEAQ (reference sequence). The CDR3 DNA is TGTGCCAGCAGCTTAATCGATCTCGCGACCGGGGAGCTGTTTTTT. Amino acids: CASSLIDLATGELFF.

This clonotype was counted many times. In DNA form, the CDR3 reads TGTGCCAGCAGCCTCAACGGACTCAGGGCGAAGCAAAAGACCCAGTACTTC. It specifies CASSLNGLRAKQKTQYF. The rearrangement joins TRBV27 to TRBJ2-5; D could derive from TRBD1 or TRBD2 (5 bases each). Germline V gene lookup returns CDR1 MNHEY and CDR2 SMNVEV (reference sequence). This CDR3 is built from 17 residues. Trimming pared 6 bases from V and 6 bases from J, leaving 26 bases between.

This clonotype was picked up many times. The gene calls are TRBV28 and TRBJ2-5; D possibly matches TRBD1 or TRBD2 (5 bases each). The CDR3 contains 15 residues. The V and J ends lost 2 bases and 1 base respectively, with 11 bases between them. In germline, CDR1 is MDHEN, CDR2 SYDVKM. Here the CDR3 reads CASSLGYGTQETQYF. The CDR3, as DNA: TGTGCCAGCAGTTTAGGTTACGGGACCCAAGAGACCCAGTACTTC.

This clonotype was detected a few times. This chain connects TRBV6-1 to TRBJ2-3; TRBD2 matches at 11 bases. The CDR3 has 15 residues. The germline V gene encodes CDR1 MNHNS and CDR2 SASEGT. Germline trimming cut 6 bases from V and 5 bases from J; bases unmatched to any gene: 7. The CDR3 protein is CASSRSGRGGDTQYF. As DNA, the CDR3 is TGTGCCAGCAGCCGTAGCGGGAGGGGCGGAGATACGCAGTATTTT.

This clonotype was observed a few times. The chain employs TRBV7-8 and TRBJ2-2; no reliable D call. V dropped 1 base and J dropped 6 bases, with 12 bases sitting between them. Germline V lookup: CDR1 SGHVS, CDR2 FQNEAQ. The CDR3 is 15 residues long. CDR3 sequence: CASSLGRWSPGELFF. In nucleotides, the CDR3 is TGTGCCAGCAGCTTAGGGCGGTGGAGCCCCGGGGAGCTGTTTTTT.

This clonotype was recorded many times. The rearrangement joins TRBV12-3 or TRBV12-4 to TRBJ1-1, with unresolved D. Deletions cut 0 bases from V and 6 bases from J, with 14 bases between. CDR3 length: 15 amino acids. For the CDR3, the DNA is TGTGCCAGCAGTTTAGCCGTGAACGTACACGCTGAAGCTTTCTTT. The encoded protein is CASSLAVNVHAEAFF.

Ten or more counts support this clonotype. The gene calls are TRBV29-1 and TRBJ1-2; TRBD1 matches 7 bases. The CDR3 length is 13 residues. Per the germline V gene, CDR1 is SQVTM and CDR2 is ANQGSEA. The trim removed 3 bases at V and 8 bases at J, leaving 9 bases unmatched. Here the CDR3 DNA reads TGCAGCGTTGAGGTGGGACAGTCTTCGGGCTACACCTTC. Translation: CSVEVGQSSGYTF.

This clonotype came up many times. V gene TRBV5-1 combines with J gene TRBJ2-1; perhaps TRBD1 as D (5 bases). The ends were cut back, 0 bases at V and 5 bases at J, with 6 bases in the middle. Germline CDR1 SGHRS, CDR2 YFSETQ. The CDR3 has 13 residues. CDR3 nucleotide sequence: TGCGCCAGCAGCTTGGAGGGGAACAATGAGCAGTTCTTC. Protein sequence: CASSLEGNNEQFF.

This clonotype was recorded many times. CDR3 residues: CASSYLSGVLFF. CDR3 nucleotide sequence: TGTGCCAGCAGTTATCTCTCCGGGGTTCTATTCTTC. The rearrangement uses TRBV6-5 and TRBJ2-1; tentative D call: TRBD2 (5 bases). Germline CDR1 MNHEY, CDR2 SVGAGI. The CDR3 spans 12 residues. With 3 bases removed from V and 16 bases from J, the gap between germline ends came to 16 bases.

V and J are TRBV29-1 and TRBJ1-4; no reliable D call. V was pared by 1 base and J by 7 bases, with 13 bases between. This CDR3 contains 14 residues. Germline V lookup: CDR1 SQVTM, CDR2 ANQGSEA. The CDR3 is CSVEARPGSEKLFF. For the CDR3, the DNA is TGCAGCGTTGAAGCCAGGCCAGGTAGTGAAAAACTGTTTTTT.

The chain uses TRBV9 and TRBJ2-7, with TRBD1 matching over 7 bases. The V segment lost 4 bases and the J segment 2 bases; nucleotides outside the gene matches: 6. The CDR3 sequence is 14 residues long. Germline V CDR1 and CDR2: SGDLS, YYNGEE. The CDR3: CASSTRQGTYEQYF. DNA of the CDR3: TGTGCCAGCAGCACGCGACAGGGAACCTACGAGCAGTACTTC.

This clonotype was observed many times. This sequence joins TRBV3-1 and TRBJ2-7; 10 positions agree with TRBD2. V gave up 3 bases and J gave up 2 bases; unmatched junction bases: 1. The CDR3 runs 14 residues. The germline V gene has CDR1 LGHDT and CDR2 YNNKEL (reference sequence). This chain's CDR3 is CASSQGTSAYEQYF. For the CDR3, the DNA is TGTGCCAGCAGCCAGGGGACTAGCGCCTACGAGCAGTACTTC.

The chain carries TRBV3-1 and TRBJ2-1; 12 bases fit TRBD2. The better agreement between TRBJ2-5 and the DNA end casts doubt on the J call. The CDR3 spans 16 residues. CDR1 and CDR2 (germline): LGHDT, YNNKEL (reference sequence). This CDR3 is CASSQPSGGVRETQYF. CDR3 nucleotide sequence: TGTGCCAGCAGCCAGCCTAGCGGGGGGGTGCGGGAGACCCAGTACTTC.

Ten or more counts support this clonotype. The chain has TRBV7-9 and TRBJ1-5, with D uncertain. The V end was cut by 2 bases, the J end by 4 bases, with 6 bases between. CDR3 length equals 13 residues. CDR1 and CDR2 from the germline V gene are SEHNR and FQNEAQ (reference sequence). CDR3 nucleotide sequence: TGTGCCAGCAGCTTACAAGGGAATCAGCCCCAGCATTTT. This gives the protein CASSLQGNQPQHF.

As to this clonotype: With a much larger clone just one base away, this may be a read error. The chain uses TRBV6-5 and TRBJ1-4, with D possibly TRBD1 on 5 matching bases. CDR3 length: 17 amino acids. Looked up from germline, CDR1 is MNHEY and CDR2 is SVGAGI. The CDR3 sequence: CASSSTSPQVEDEKLSF. CDR3 coding DNA: TGTGCCAGCAGTTCCACCTCCCCACAGGTTGAGGATGAAAAACTGTCTTTT.

The J gene is TRBJ1-4, the V gene TRBV19, with D perhaps matching TRBD1 (5 bases). Per the germline V gene, CDR1 is LNHDA and CDR2 is SQIVND (reference sequence). With 6 bases removed from V and 4 bases from J, the gap between germline ends came to 15 bases. The CDR3 is 15 amino acids. The CDR3 here is CASSHPGRRNEKLFF. For the CDR3, the DNA is TGTGCCAGTAGCCATCCGGGACGCCGTAATGAAAAACTGTTTTTT. Complete variable domain (other parts from reference TRBV19 and TRBJ1-4): DGGITQSPKYLFRKEGQNVTLSCEQNLNHDAMYWYRQDPGQGLRLIYYSQIVNDFQKGDIAEGYSVSREKKESFPLTVTSAQKNPTAFYLCASSHPGRRNEKLFFGSGTQLSVL.

The V call is TRBV20-1, the J call TRBJ1-4, with TRBD1 matching 10 bases. The V segment lost 1 base and the J segment 8 bases; nucleotides outside the gene matches: 7. CDR1 is DFQATT, CDR2 SNEGSKA, per germline (reference sequence). This CDR3 has 15 amino acids. DNA of the CDR3: TGCAGTGCTAGAGGAAAGGGGACAGGGGTCGAAAAACTGTTTTTT. Its translation: CSARGKGTGVEKLFF.

In its sample, this clonotype was seen many times. The CDR3 reads CASSLVPWTGEAFF. The CDR3 nucleotides are TGTGCCAGCAGCTTAGTGCCGTGGACAGGTGAAGCTTTCTTT. This chain links TRBV7-2 with TRBJ1-1; 7 bases fit TRBD1. CDR3 length equals 14 residues. Germline CDR1 SGHTA, CDR2 FQGNSA. J gave up 7 bases and V 1 base, and 6 bases lay outside the gene matches.